The 28 T cell receptor beta chains listed next were all sequenced from one sample in a study of early stage breast cancer tumors. Clones were sequenced by immunoSEQ multiplex PCR, and TCRdb holds only the in-frame ones, with some missing. The table lists tens of thousands of clones, approximately 90% of them singletons. The specimen was blood. These receptors all come from a person between 65 and 80 years old with breast cancer.

CDR3 DNA: TGTGCCAGCACCGCGACCAGGGACAGTTTCTCTATGAACACTGAAGCTTTCTTT. It specifies CASTATRDSFSMNTEAFF. The chain links TRBV5-8 to TRBJ1-1; 7 nucleotides align to TRBD1. The CDR3 spans 18 residues. The junction had 17 bases not matched to a gene; V was cut back by 6 bases and J by 0 bases. CDR1 and CDR2 (germline): SGHTS, YDEGEE.

The V call is TRBV7-3, the J call TRBJ1-2; no clear D gene. The V gene's germline CDR1 is SGHTA and CDR2 FQGTGA. The V end lost 5 bases, the J end lost 5 bases, and 12 bases lay between the germline ends. The CDR3 loop spans 13 amino acids. The CDR3 sequence is CASSRPGGYGYTF. CDR3 DNA: TGTGCCAGCAGCCGTCCCGGTGGTTATGGCTACACCTTC.

The CDR3 DNA sequence: TGTGCCAGCAAAGACCGGGACTGGAACACTGAAGCTTTCTTT. Protein: CASKDRDWNTEAFF. The V gene is TRBV6-1, the J gene TRBJ1-1, with D perhaps TRBD1 (5 bases). In germline, CDR1 is MNHNS, CDR2 SASEGT. CDR3 length: 14 amino acids. Trimming stripped 7 bases from V and 1 base from J, with 13 bases between.

This chain's CDR3 is CASSVDGSQPQHF. The CDR3 DNA follows: TGTGCCAGCAGCGTAGACGGGAGTCAGCCCCAGCATTTT. The genes are TRBV9 and TRBJ1-5; D is unclear. Trimming took 0 bases from V and 6 from J, leaving 7 bases between them. This CDR3 comprises 13 residues. The germline V gene encodes CDR1 SGDLS and CDR2 YYNGEE.

The chain has TRBV6-5 and TRBJ2-3; the D is unclear. The CDR3 consists of 14 residues. Per germline, CDR1 MNHEY and CDR2 SVGAGI. The V and J ends lost 6 bases and 1 base respectively, with 11 bases between them. The CDR3, as DNA: TGTGCCAGCAGCTTCTCCTTCGGCACAGATACGCAGTATTTT. Its protein is CASSFSFGTDTQYF.

The chain has TRBV11-3 and TRBJ2-2, with a weak D call TRBD2 (5 bases). The V and J ends lost 8 bases and 6 bases respectively, with 16 bases between them. Germline V CDR1 and CDR2: SGHNT, YENEEA. The CDR3 covers 14 residues. The CDR3 loop reads CASSPGRGPGELFF. The CDR3 DNA is TGTGCCAGCTCACCCGGGCGCGGGCCCGGGGAGCTGTTTTTT.

The gene calls are TRBV6-1 and TRBJ2-5; D is ambiguous. The CDR3 contains 12 residues. Germline CDR1 reads MNHNS; CDR2 reads SASEGT. Trimming cost V 3 bases and J 5 bases, with 7 bases left between them. DNA for the CDR3: TGTGCCAGCAGTGAGTTACAGGAGACCCAGTACTTC. It is translated as CASSELQETQYF.

This clone was seen more than once but under ten times. The genes are TRBV4-1 and TRBJ1-5; D gene uncertain. V lost 0 bases and J lost 6, with 6 bases in between. There are 13 residues in the CDR3. CDR1 and CDR2 from the germline V gene are MGHRA and YSYEKL. The CDR3 reads CASSQDEGQPQHF. The CDR3, as DNA: TGCGCCAGCAGCCAAGATGAGGGTCAGCCCCAGCATTTT.

The V gene is TRBV30, the J gene TRBJ1-1; a possible D gene is TRBD1 (6 bases). Between the trimmed V and J ends, which lost 3 bases and 6 bases, there was a span of 17 bases. The V gene's germline CDR1 is GTSNPN and CDR2 SVGIG (reference sequence). The length of the CDR3 is 14 residues. CDR3 sequence reads: CAWSPLTGWAEAFF. The DNA for the CDR3 is TGTGCCTGGAGCCCCCTTACAGGGTGGGCTGAAGCTTTCTTT.

The chain employs TRBV7-8 and TRBJ2-5; TRBD2 agrees at 8 bases. Looked up from germline, CDR1 is SGHVS and CDR2 is FQNEAQ. The junction had 11 bases not matched to a gene; V was cut back by 0 bases and J by 5 bases. CDR3 size: 17 residues. DNA for the CDR3: TGTGCCAGCAGCTTAGCGATCTGGCGGGGGGCGGGGGAGACCCAGTACTTC. It codes for CASSLAIWRGAGETQYF.

This chain uses TRBV11-3 with TRBJ2-5; 8 nucleotides align to TRBD2. The CDR3 consists of 16 residues. After removal of 1 base from V and 4 bases from J, the junction contained 8 bases not matched to a gene. Germline V CDR1 and CDR2: SGHNT, YENEEA. The CDR3 spells CASSLVRAGVGETQYF. The DNA of the CDR3 is TGTGCCAGCAGCTTAGTTCGAGCGGGAGTAGGAGAGACCCAGTACTTC. The whole variable domain, filled in from reference TRBV11-3 and TRBJ2-5, reads EAGVVQSPRYKIIEKKQPVAFWCNPISGHNTLYWYLQNLGQGPELLIRYENEEAVDDSQLPKDRFSAERLKGVDSTLKIQPAELGDSAVYLCASSLVRAGVGETQYFGPGTRLLVL.

The rearrangement joins TRBV19 to TRBJ1-1; 7 bases are a match to TRBD1. V was clipped by 3 bases and J by 1 base; unmatched bases: 8. This CDR3 is 16 amino acids long. Germline loops: CDR1 LNHDA, CDR2 SQIVND (reference sequence). CDR3 residues: CASSIPTGQTNTEAFF. The CDR3 DNA sequence: TGTGCCAGTAGTATTCCCACGGGACAGACGAACACTGAAGCTTTCTTT.

This sequence joins TRBV25-1 and TRBJ1-6; 8 bases map to TRBD1. Germline V CDR1 and CDR2: MGHDK, SYGVNS. This CDR3 has 16 residues. V lost 3 bases and J lost 7; bases outside the gene matches: 8. CDR3 region: CASSDPRTGSNSPLHF. The DNA for the CDR3 is TGTGCCAGCAGTGACCCGAGGACAGGGAGCAATTCACCCCTCCACTTT. Drawing the rest from reference TRBV25-1 and TRBJ1-6, the complete variable domain is EADIYQTPRYLVIGTGKKITLECSQTMGHDKMYWYQQDPGMELHLIHYSYGVNSTEKGDLSSESTVSRIRTEHFPLTLESARPSHTSQYLCASSDPRTGSNSPLHFGNGTRLTVT.

CDR3 sequence (DNA): TGCGCCAGCAGCCATGGACAGGGCGATGGCTACACCTTC. Protein: CASSHGQGDGYTF. The chain joins TRBV5-1 to TRBJ1-2, with 8 bases aligning to TRBD1. The J segment lost 6 bases and the V segment lost 4 bases, leaving 5 bases of the junction unmatched. CDR1 SGHRS and CDR2 YFSETQ come from the germline V gene. This CDR3 contains 13 residues.

Only one count was recorded for this clone. The chain employs TRBV28 and TRBJ2-1; 7 nucleotides agree with TRBD2. Germline CDR1 reads MDHEN; CDR2 reads SYDVKM. The CDR3 length is 15 residues. J gave up 4 bases and V 10 bases, and 13 bases lay outside the gene matches. CDR3 DNA sequence: TGTGCCACCGGGGGGACGGGGGGACCTTACAATGAGCAGTTCTTC. Its translation: CATGGTGGPYNEQFF.

The chain combines TRBV7-8 with TRBJ1-1; 11 positions agree with TRBD1. V lost 1 base to trimming and J lost 4 bases; unmatched junction nucleotides: 8. The CDR3 is made up of 17 amino acids. The germline V gene has CDR1 SGHVS and CDR2 FQNEAQ. This CDR3 reads CASSLGGTGGTGTEAFF. The CDR3 DNA reads TGTGCCAGCAGCTTAGGTGGGACAGGGGGTACAGGCACTGAAGCTTTCTTT. Full variable domain (remainder filled in from reference TRBV7-8 and TRBJ1-1): GAGVSQSPRYKVAKRGQDVALRCDPISGHVSLFWYQQALGQGPEFLTYFQNEAQLDKSGLPSDRFFAERPEGSVSTLKIQRTQQEDSAVYLCASSLGGTGGTGTEAFFGQGTRLTVV.

The V call is TRBV7-2, the J call TRBJ2-3; tentative D call: TRBD1 (6 bases). Germline V lookup: CDR1 SGHTA, CDR2 FQGNSA. The CDR3 covers 16 residues. The V and J ends lost 5 bases and 2 bases respectively, with 17 bases between them. The CDR3 sequence is CASSPSGQGYTDTQYF. CDR3 in DNA: TGTGCCAGCAGCCCCTCGGGGCAGGGGTACACAGATACGCAGTATTTT.

V and J are TRBV30 and TRBJ2-3, with TRBD2 matching over 8 bases. The CDR3 is 15 residues long. Germline V gene lookup returns CDR1 GTSNPN and CDR2 SVGIG (reference sequence). Trimming cost V 4 bases and J 4 bases; bases outside gene matches: 10. In DNA, the CDR3 is TGTGCCTGGAACCCCGGGGGGGGGCTGGCAGATACGCAGTATTTT. Its translation is CAWNPGGGLADTQYF.

Here the CDR3 DNA reads TGTGCCAGCGGCCGGACTCGAGGCCACGAGCAGTACTTC. It specifies CASGRTRGHEQYF. The rearrangement joins TRBV27 to TRBJ2-7, with D tentatively TRBD2 (5 bases). Germline CDR1 is MNHEY and CDR2 is SMNVEV (reference sequence). Trimming took off 8 bases at V and 5 bases at J, with 16 bases between the two ends. The CDR3 spans 13 residues.

This chain connects TRBV19 to TRBJ2-5, with 8 bases fitting TRBD1. CDR3 size: 15 residues. Germline V gene sequence: CDR1 LNHDA, CDR2 SQIVND (reference sequence). Trimming took 6 bases from V and 5 from J; bases not matched to a gene: 11. The CDR3 reads CASRGRQGTGETQYF. The DNA of the CDR3 is TGTGCCAGTAGGGGCAGACAGGGGACGGGGGAGACCCAGTACTTC.

The gene calls are TRBV9 and TRBJ2-6, with TRBD1 matching over 11 bases. The CDR3 extends over 19 amino acids. With 0 bases clipped from V and 0 bases from J, the junction kept 5 bases outside the gene matches. CDR1 is SGDLS and CDR2 is YYNGEE in the germline V gene. The CDR3 DNA sequence: TGTGCCAGCAGCGTAGCAGGGACAGGGGGATTCTCTGGGGCCAACGTCCTGACTTTC. Its translation is CASSVAGTGGFSGANVLTF. Using reference TRBV9 and TRBJ2-6 for the parts outside the CDR3, the full variable domain is DSGVTQTPKHLITATGQRVTLRCSPRSGDLSVYWYQQSLDQGLQFLIQYYNGEERAKGNILERFSAQQFPDLHSELNLSSLELGDSALYFCASSVAGTGGFSGANVLTFGAGSRLTVL.

The chain is built from TRBV4-2 and TRBJ2-1, with 8 bases aligning to TRBD2. This CDR3 has 15 residues. Germline lookup yields CDR1 LGHNA and CDR2 YNFKEQ. V lost 6 bases and J lost 8; bases outside the gene matches: 12. The CDR3 spells CASSPLSGSFDEQFF. The CDR3 region has the DNA TGTGCCAGCAGTCCCCTCAGCGGGAGTTTCGATGAGCAGTTCTTC.

V is TRBV7-9 and J is TRBJ2-1; 13 bases align to TRBD2. The CDR3 length is 17 residues. The V gene's germline CDR1 is SEHNR and CDR2 FQNEAQ (reference sequence). The ends lost 5 bases at V and 0 bases at J; junction bases unmatched: 4. The CDR3 bases are TGTGCCAGCAGCCTTACTAGCGGGGGGGCCTCCTACAATGAGCAGTTCTTC. Translating gives CASSLTSGGASYNEQFF.

J is TRBJ1-3 and V is TRBV29-1; D possibly corresponds to TRBD1 (6 bases). In germline, CDR1 is SQVTM, CDR2 ANQGSEA. The length of the CDR3 is 14 residues. V lost 6 bases and J lost 0, with 12 bases in between. The CDR3 DNA sequence: TGCAGCGTGGGGGCCCCGAGCTCTGGAAACACCATATATTTT. It specifies CSVGAPSSGNTIYF.

Here the CDR3 reads CASSSPGTGDYGYTF. For the CDR3, the DNA is TGTGCCAGCAGCTCACCCGGGACAGGGGACTATGGCTACACCTTC. The chain employs TRBV7-6 and TRBJ1-2; 10 bases agree with TRBD1. CDR1 is SGHVS, CDR2 FNYEAQ, per germline. V gave up 4 bases and J gave up 3 bases; unmatched junction bases: 5. There are 15 residues in the CDR3.

The chain carries TRBV6-6 and TRBJ2-7, with a tentative D call TRBD2 (5 bases). The germline V and J ends were trimmed by 7 bases and 1 base, with 14 bases remaining between them. Germline CDR1 is MNHNY and CDR2 is SVGAGI (reference sequence). The CDR3 covers 14 residues. CDR3 protein: CASTVRRGSYEQYF. For the CDR3, the DNA is TGTGCCAGCACCGTTAGGCGAGGGTCCTACGAGCAGTACTTC.

In DNA, the CDR3 is TGTGCCAGCAGCCCAGGTGGTTGGCCCCAGCATTTT. This codes for CASSPGGWPQHF. This chain uses TRBV7-2 with TRBJ1-5, with D unclear. V was clipped by 5 bases and J by 9 bases, with 11 bases between them. CDR1 SGHTA and CDR2 FQGNSA come from the germline V gene. The CDR3 totals 12 residues.

The chain combines TRBV27 with TRBJ1-5; 9 positions match TRBD1. The CDR3 spans 16 residues. Germline V gene data show CDR1 as MNHEY and CDR2 as SMNVEV (reference sequence). The junction had 10 bases not matched to a gene; V was cut back by 6 bases and J by 4 bases. CDR3 loop: CASSPLDRGRNQPQHF. CDR3 sequence (DNA): TGTGCCAGCAGCCCCTTGGACAGGGGTAGGAATCAGCCCCAGCATTTT.